These 28 T cell receptor beta chains were sequenced from one sample in a study of a mutant IDH1 vaccine in newly diagnosed glioma. The table came from immunoSEQ multiplex PCR; TCRdb's copy has only in-frame clones and leaves some out. The top ten clones hold approximately 9.4% of a sample with roughly 32,000 clones, approximately 80% of them seen once. As to time point: baseline, week 1 (first vaccination visit). Treatment defined: pre-vaccination baseline after standard-of-care therapy. The material was peripheral blood mononuclear cells (PBMCs), obtained from a glioma patient treated with radiotherapy, temozolomide or both. The receptors shown here come from a man in his fifties or sixties with glioma. Some clones in this sample may be carry-over from other donors' samples.

The rearrangement joins TRBV29-1 to TRBJ2-7; 13 bases line up with TRBD2. This CDR3 spans 14 amino acids. The V segment lost 7 bases and the J segment 4 bases; nucleotides outside the gene matches: 7. CDR1 SQVTM and CDR2 ANQGSEA come from the germline V gene. CDR3 protein: CSAQLLAGGYEQYF. CDR3 bases: TGCAGCGCCCAGTTACTAGCGGGAGGGTACGAGCAGTACTTC.

This CDR3 reads CASSLAGRGNSPLHF. The CDR3 DNA sequence: TGTGCCAGCAGCTTGGCGGGCCGAGGAAATTCACCCCTCCACTTT. The J gene is TRBJ1-6, the V gene TRBV11-3; D is ambiguous. Trimming removed 3 bases at V and 7 bases at J, with 13 bases between. Germline lookup yields CDR1 SGHNT and CDR2 YENEEA. This CDR3 region has 15 residues.

This chain links TRBV6-5 with TRBJ2-7; D is possibly TRBD1 (6 bases). The germline V and J ends were trimmed by 8 bases and 4 bases, with 15 bases remaining between them. This CDR3 contains 13 residues. Germline CDR1 MNHEY, CDR2 SVGAGI. Here the CDR3 reads CASRQGLFYEQYF. As DNA, the CDR3 is TGTGCCAGCCGCCAGGGGCTTTTTTACGAGCAGTACTTC.

There are a few counts of this clone. V usage is TRBV29-1 and J usage is TRBJ1-1, with D perhaps TRBD1 (5 bases). Trimming pared 7 bases from V and 4 bases from J, leaving 13 bases between. The length of the CDR3 is 12 residues. The V gene's germline CDR1 is SQVTM and CDR2 ANQGSEA. CDR3 DNA: TGCAGCGGGACGGGCAGGGCCACTGAAGCTTTCTTT. Translation: CSGTGRATEAFF. Filled out from reference TRBV29-1 and TRBJ1-1, the complete variable domain reads SAVISQKPSRDICQRGTSLTIQCQVDSQVTMMFWYRQQPGQSLTLIATANQGSEATYESGFVIDKFPISRPNLTFSTLTVSNMSPEDSSIYLCSGTGRATEAFFGQGTRLTVV.

The chain uses TRBV5-1 and TRBJ1-3; 11 bases are a match to TRBD1. CDR1 is SGHRS, CDR2 YFSETQ, per germline. Losses at the gene ends were 0 bases for V and 4 bases for J; bases not matched to a gene: 12. This CDR3 contains 19 residues. CDR3: CASSLASGQGAQTGNTIYF. DNA for the CDR3: TGCGCCAGCAGCTTGGCTAGCGGACAGGGGGCGCAAACGGGAAACACCATATATTTT. The full variable domain, its missing parts supplied by reference TRBV5-1 and TRBJ1-3, is KAGVTQTPRYLIKTRGQQVTLSCSPISGHRSVSWYQQTPGQGLQFLFEYFSETQRNKGNFPGRFSGRQFSNSRSEMNVSTLELGDSALYLCASSLASGQGAQTGNTIYFGEGSWLTVV.

Only a few counts were recorded for this clone. The chain links TRBV25-1 to TRBJ1-1; D not resolved. Trimming shortened V by 5 bases and J by 5 bases, and 9 bases separated the two germline ends. Germline values: CDR1 MGHDK, CDR2 SYGVNS. The CDR3 sequence is 12 residues long. DNA for the CDR3: TGTGCCAGCAGTCCCTATGGGACTGAAGCTTTCTTT. Translating it yields CASSPYGTEAFF.

The gene calls are TRBV6-1 and TRBJ2-5; D is tentatively TRBD1 or TRBD2 (6 bases each). Germline V gene sequence: CDR1 MNHNS, CDR2 SASEGT. V gave up 1 base and J gave up 1 base, with 13 bases separating them. The CDR3 spans 16 residues. The CDR3 here is CASSEGLTGAQETQYF. As DNA, the CDR3 is TGTGCCAGCAGTGAAGGATTAACGGGGGCCCAAGAGACCCAGTACTTC.

The sample holds a few counts of this clone. The chain combines TRBV9 with TRBJ1-2; D is ambiguous. The CDR3 spans 14 residues. Germline V gives CDR1 SGDLS, CDR2 YYNGEE. The V gene lost 1 base and the J gene lost 5 bases, with 12 bases spanning the gap. The DNA for the CDR3 is TGTGCCAGCAGCGTAAGCGGGCTCAGGTATGGCTACACCTTC. Its translation: CASSVSGLRYGYTF.

The rearrangement joins TRBV25-1 to TRBJ2-2; D is perhaps TRBD1 (6 bases). V was pared by 3 bases and J by 7 bases, with 18 bases between. The CDR3 contains 16 residues. Germline CDR1 and CDR2: MGHDK and SYGVNS. The CDR3 sequence: CASSENWTVEHGELFF. The CDR3 DNA is TGTGCCAGCAGTGAGAATTGGACAGTCGAGCACGGGGAGCTGTTTTTT.

J is TRBJ2-5 and V is TRBV29-1; 9 bases align to TRBD1. This CDR3 contains 13 residues. V gave up 5 bases and J gave up 4 bases; unmatched junction bases: 5. The germline CDR1 and CDR2 sequences are SQVTM and ANQGSEA. The chain's CDR3 is CSVLGQGRETQYF. The CDR3 coding sequence is TGCAGCGTTCTCGGACAGGGGCGAGAGACCCAGTACTTC.

The chain has TRBV6-5 and TRBJ2-7, with 9 bases matching TRBD1. The CDR3 has 14 amino acids. Germline loops: CDR1 MNHEY, CDR2 SVGAGI. V lost 6 bases to trimming and J lost 3 bases; unmatched junction nucleotides: 6. The CDR3 region is CASSPGTGNYEQYF. The CDR3 DNA follows: TGTGCCAGCAGCCCCGGGACAGGGAACTACGAGCAGTACTTC.

V usage is TRBV2 and J usage is TRBJ2-2; 7 positions match TRBD1. The CDR3 contains 15 residues. Germline trimming cut 6 bases from V and 3 bases from J; bases unmatched to any gene: 7. The germline gives CDR1 SNHLY, CDR2 FYNNEI. CDR3: CASSKQGLHTGELFF. DNA for the CDR3: TGTGCCAGCAGCAAACAGGGGTTGCACACCGGGGAGCTGTTTTTT.

In its sample, this clone was seen once. The chain is built from TRBV7-2 and TRBJ2-5; D possibly corresponds to TRBD1 (6 bases). The CDR3 extends over 14 amino acids. Germline CDR1 is SGHTA and CDR2 is FQGNSA. V was pared by 0 bases and J by 3 bases, with 8 bases between. CDR3 DNA sequence: TGTGCCAGCAGCTTAGCGGGGGCAGAAGAGACCCAGTACTTC. Protein sequence: CASSLAGAEETQYF.

The rearrangement uses TRBV9 and TRBJ1-3; tentatively, D is TRBD1 (5 bases). This CDR3 contains 18 residues. Trimming cost V 0 bases and J 0 bases, with 16 bases left between them. Per the germline V gene, CDR1 is SGDLS and CDR2 is YYNGEE. The CDR3 here is CASSVEAGLTNSGNTIYF. The CDR3 nucleotides read TGTGCCAGCAGCGTAGAAGCGGGACTGACTAACTCTGGAAACACCATATATTTT.

The chain couples TRBV30 to TRBJ2-7; 7 bases map to TRBD2. With 1 base clipped from V and 2 bases from J, the junction kept 23 bases outside the gene matches. Germline V gene lookup returns CDR1 GTSNPN and CDR2 SVGIG (reference sequence). There are 20 residues in the CDR3. The CDR3: CAWSDNLTSERSHQPYEQYF. CDR3 DNA: TGTGCCTGGAGTGACAATCTTACTAGCGAGAGATCGCATCAACCCTACGAGCAGTACTTC.

This clone rates as large. The chain carries TRBV2 and TRBJ1-1, with D unresolved. From germline, CDR1 is SNHLY and CDR2 FYNNEI. Trimming took 7 bases from V and 4 from J, leaving 13 bases between them. The CDR3 runs to 13 residues. CDR3 in amino acids: CASTVGRGTEAFF. In DNA, the CDR3 is TGTGCCAGCACAGTAGGGCGGGGCACTGAAGCTTTCTTT.

This clone is a singleton in its sample. The rearrangement uses TRBV6-1 and TRBJ2-7; 7 bases are shared with TRBD2. J gave up 4 bases and V 3 bases, and 9 bases lay outside the gene matches. From germline, CDR1 is MNHNS and CDR2 SASEGT. The CDR3 has 15 amino acids. CDR3 in amino acids: CASSDAGLTGYEQYF. The CDR3 region has the DNA TGTGCCAGCAGTGATGCGGGACTAACGGGGTACGAGCAGTACTTC.

The genes are TRBV2 and TRBJ2-7, with D perhaps being TRBD1 or TRBD2 (6 bases each). With 7 bases removed from V and 8 bases from J, the gap between germline ends came to 21 bases. The germline gives CDR1 SNHLY, CDR2 FYNNEI. The CDR3 has 14 amino acids. CDR3 protein: CASTPQPWGAKQYF. The CDR3 nucleotides are TGTGCCAGCACCCCTCAGCCGTGGGGGGCCAAGCAGTACTTC.

This clone was seen a handful of times. The CDR3 sequence is CASSLVSNSPLHF. Written as DNA, the CDR3 is TGCGCCAGCAGCTTGGTCAGTAATTCACCCCTCCACTTT. The V and J genes are TRBV5-1 and TRBJ1-6; D unresolved. The CDR3 runs 13 residues. Germline CDR1 reads SGHRS; CDR2 reads YFSETQ. Deletions cut 0 bases from V and 6 bases from J, with 4 bases between.

The genes are TRBV19 and TRBJ1-4, with a possible D match to TRBD1 (6 bases). V was trimmed by 4 bases and J by 8 bases, leaving 17 bases between them. The CDR3 runs 15 residues. CDR1 and CDR2 from the germline V gene are LNHDA and SQIVND (reference sequence). This CDR3 reads CASSTGQGREEKLFF. DNA for the CDR3: TGTGCCAGTAGTACGGGCCAGGGGCGCGAGGAAAAACTGTTTTTT.

This clone showed up just once. V usage is TRBV2 and J usage is TRBJ1-6, with unresolved D. Germline assignment: CDR1 SNHLY and CDR2 FYNNEI. Deletions cut 4 bases from V and 11 bases from J, with 6 bases between. CDR3 length: 11 amino acids. CDR3 coding DNA: TGTGCCAGCAGTGGGCTCACACCCCTCCACTTT. Translated, it gives CASSGLTPLHF.

V and J are TRBV6-6 and TRBJ2-7, with 8 nucleotides matching TRBD1. Germline V gives CDR1 MNHNY, CDR2 SVGAGI (reference sequence). The CDR3 runs 12 residues. V shed 7 bases and J 9 bases; nucleotides not matched to a gene: 8. The CDR3 here is CASMTQGGAQYF. The CDR3 nucleotides read TGTGCCAGCATGACACAGGGGGGCGCGCAGTACTTC.

This clone was observed a single time. The genes are TRBV5-1 and TRBJ2-3, with D hard to call. V was pared by 2 bases and J by 0 bases, with 7 bases between. The CDR3 sequence is 14 residues long. From germline, CDR1 is SGHRS and CDR2 YFSETQ. CDR3 amino acids: CASSLSPSTDTQYF. CDR3 DNA sequence: TGCGCCAGCAGCTTAAGTCCTAGCACAGATACGCAGTATTTT.

This clone has a handful of counts. This chain connects TRBV5-1 to TRBJ2-1; 16 nucleotides match TRBD2. The CDR3 sequence is 18 residues long. Germline V gene lookup returns CDR1 SGHRS and CDR2 YFSETQ. V trimming: 4 bases; J trimming: 6 bases; junction bases outside the gene matches: 10. In DNA form, the CDR3 reads TGCGCCAGCAGCCCATCCGGGACTAGCGGGAGGGCCCTCAATGAGCAGTTCTTC. Translation gives CASSPSGTSGRALNEQFF.

The rearrangement uses TRBV5-6 and TRBJ2-6, with 8 bases that match TRBD1. Germline V gene lookup returns CDR1 SGHDT and CDR2 YYEEEE. The CDR3 totals 15 residues. Unmatched junction bases numbered 0, after V lost 3 bases and J lost 1 base. The DNA for the CDR3 is TGTGCCAGCAGCTACAGGGGGTCTGGGGCCAACGTCCTGACTTTC. Amino acid sequence: CASSYRGSGANVLTF.

There are a few counts of this clone. The chain links TRBV30 to TRBJ1-6, with unresolved D. Trimming cost V 2 bases and J 9 bases, with 14 bases left between them. Germline values: CDR1 GTSNPN, CDR2 SVGIG (reference sequence). The CDR3 spans 14 residues. The CDR3 reads CAWSLNRWSSPLHF. The CDR3, as DNA: TGTGCCTGGAGTCTAAACCGCTGGAGTTCACCCCTCCACTTT.

The rearrangement links TRBV9 to TRBJ1-4; perhaps TRBD1 as D (5 bases). There are 14 residues in the CDR3. The ends were cut back, 0 bases at V and 11 bases at J, with 14 bases in the middle. Germline CDR1 is SGDLS and CDR2 is YYNGEE. The CDR3 spells CASSVGQVGGKLFF. Here the CDR3 DNA reads TGTGCCAGCAGCGTAGGGCAGGTGGGGGGGAAACTGTTTTTT.

V is TRBV2 and J is TRBJ1-5, with no clear D. The V gene's germline CDR1 is SNHLY and CDR2 FYNNEI. V gave up 5 bases and J gave up 8 bases, with 10 bases separating them. The CDR3 is 12 residues long. The CDR3: CASSRLTKPQHF. CDR3 DNA sequence: TGTGCCAGCAGTCGGTTGACAAAGCCCCAGCATTTT. The full variable domain, completed using reference TRBV2 and TRBJ1-5, is EPEVTQTPSHQVTQMGQEVILRCVPISNHLYFYWYRQILGQKVEFLVSFYNNEISEKSEIFDDQFSVERPDGSNFTLKIRSTKLEDSAMYFCASSRLTKPQHFGDGTRLSIL.